The 8 T cell receptor beta chains in this list originate from one sample, sequenced in a study of cytomegalovirus exposure and HLA in healthy donors. The PCR used 60 Vbeta and 13 Jbeta primers. Sequencing used immunoSEQ multiplex PCR; TCRdb keeps in-frame clones, though not all of them. The sample holds around 100,000 clones, under 85% seen once. Sequenced: PBMCs. Every receptor here comes from a man between 25 and 39 years old in good health and CMV-seropositive.

This clone was recorded a few times. The DNA for the CDR3 is TGCGCCAGCAGCCAAGAGAGGGACAGGGCGCCCTACGAGCAGTACTTC. This codes for CASSQERDRAPYEQYF. The V and J genes are TRBV4-3 and TRBJ2-7, with 9 bases identical to TRBD1. Germline assignment: CDR1 LGHNA and CDR2 YSLEER. The CDR3 is 16 residues long. Trimming took 0 bases from V and 2 from J; bases not matched to a gene: 5.

Only a few counts were recorded for this clone. This chain connects TRBV6-1 to TRBJ1-1, with D unclear. Germline CDR1 is MNHNS and CDR2 is SASEGT. The CDR3 length is 15 residues. The V and J ends lost 6 bases and 5 bases respectively, with 19 bases between them. CDR3 residues: CASRKVGPRETEAFF. CDR3 coding DNA: TGTGCCAGCAGGAAAGTGGGTCCTAGGGAGACTGAAGCTTTCTTT.

The rearrangement joins TRBV9 to TRBJ2-1; D might be TRBD2 (5 bases). The CDR3 is made up of 16 amino acids. The V end lost 0 bases, the J end lost 8 bases, and 18 bases lay between the germline ends. CDR1 and CDR2 (germline): SGDLS, YYNGEE. The CDR3 protein is CASSVAGNSPSDEQFF. The CDR3 DNA reads as TGTGCCAGCAGCGTAGCGGGAAACTCCCCCTCCGATGAGCAGTTCTTC. Combining the CDR3 with reference TRBV9 and TRBJ2-1 gives the whole variable domain DSGVTQTPKHLITATGQRVTLRCSPRSGDLSVYWYQQSLDQGLQFLIQYYNGEERAKGNILERFSAQQFPDLHSELNLSSLELGDSALYFCASSVAGNSPSDEQFFGPGTRLTVL.

A note on this clone: This may come from a read error, since a much larger clone is one base off. V gene TRBV6-4 combines with J gene TRBJ2-3; 11 bases fit TRBD2. The J segment lost 4 bases and the V segment lost 3 bases, leaving 3 bases of the junction unmatched. The germline V gene encodes CDR1 MRHNA and CDR2 SNTAGT. This CDR3 spans 15 amino acids. CDR3 DNA sequence: TGTGCCAGCAGTGAAGGTAGCGGGGGGGCAGATACGCAGTATTTT. Translation: CASSEGSGGADTQYF.

The chain employs TRBV14 and TRBJ2-7, with D maybe TRBD1 (5 bases). Trimming left V 0 bases short and J 3 bases short, with 15 bases between. Germline V gene data show CDR1 as SGHDN and CDR2 as FVKESK. This CDR3 is built from 16 residues. The CDR3, as DNA: TGTGCCAGCAGCCAAGACCCAGGGAATATTTTCTACGAGCAGTACTTC. Its translation is CASSQDPGNIFYEQYF.

The chain carries TRBV2 and TRBJ2-5, with 9 nucleotides matching TRBD2. The germline V gene encodes CDR1 SNHLY and CDR2 FYNNEI. The V segment lost 5 bases and the J segment 1 base; nucleotides outside the gene matches: 8. This CDR3 spans 16 amino acids. CDR3 coding DNA: TGTGCCAGCAGTTTAGAGACAGCGGGGGGCCAAGAGACCCAGTACTTC. It yields the protein CASSLETAGGQETQYF.

The chain employs TRBV6-1 and TRBJ2-3; 8 nucleotides agree with TRBD2. V shed 11 bases, J shed 3 bases, and the junction held 10 bases outside the gene matches. Germline assignment: CDR1 MNHNS and CDR2 SASEGT. This CDR3 has 14 residues. CDR3 loop: CAAGGGPRTDTQYF. In DNA, the CDR3 is TGTGCCGCCGGGGGGGGGCCTAGGACAGATACGCAGTATTTT.

The genes are TRBV30 and TRBJ2-1; 12 positions agree with TRBD2. The V segment lost 0 bases and the J segment 9 bases; nucleotides outside the gene matches: 9. The length of the CDR3 is 16 residues. Germline V gene sequence: CDR1 GTSNPN, CDR2 SVGIG (reference sequence). CDR3 bases: TGTGCCTGGAGTGTACTGACTAGCGGGGGCCCCGGTGAGCAGTTCTTC. Translation: CAWSVLTSGGPGEQFF. Combining the CDR3 with reference TRBV30 and TRBJ2-1 gives the whole variable domain SQTIHQWPATLVQPVGSPLSLECTVEGTSNPNLYWYRQAAGRGLQLLFYSVGIGQISSEVPQNLSASRPQDRQFILSSKKLLLSDSGFYLCAWSVLTSGGPGEQFFGPGTRLTVL.